The 25 T cell receptor beta chains in this list originate from one sample, sequenced in a study of T cells in women clearing cervical HPV infection. Profiling relied on immunoSEQ multiplex PCR, and the TCRdb table lists in-frame clones only, not all of them. The sample table includes approximately 37,000 clones. Sequencing was carried out using blood buffy coat. The receptors shown here come from a woman between 18 and 69 years old with a cervical HPV16 infection that either progressed to CIN3+ or cleared (not recorded which).

A remark on this clone: The CDR3 is cut off 3 residues early in the read; its end comes from the germline J gene. This sequence joins TRBV19 and TRBJ2-1, with D possibly TRBD2 on 7 matching bases. The germline gives CDR1 LNHDA, CDR2 SQIVND (reference sequence). The germline V and J ends were trimmed by 1 base and 2 bases, with 18 bases remaining between them. The CDR3 consists of 18 residues. The CDR3 region is CASSIAGGRGLTYNEQFF. The covered CDR3 bases are TGTGCCAGTAGTATAGCGGGTGGGCGGGGGCTCACCTACAATGAG. The whole variable domain, remainder taken from reference TRBV19 and TRBJ2-1, is DGGITQSPKYLFRKEGQNVTLSCEQNLNHDAMYWYRQDPGQGLRLIYYSQIVNDFQKGDIAEGYSVSREKKESFPLTVTSAQKNPTAFYLCASSIAGGRGLTYNEQFFGPGTRLTVL.

Comments on this clone: The junction shows a germline mismatch at one end, possibly a read error. The read ends 3 residues shy of where the CDR3 ends; the end is completed using the germline J gene. The rearrangement joins TRBV7-9 to TRBJ2-3; TRBD2 is a possible D gene (7 bases). Germline lookup yields CDR1 SEHNR and CDR2 FQNEAQ (reference sequence). This CDR3 is 14 amino acids long. The sequenced CDR3 bases are TGTGCCAGCAGCTTATCGGGGGGCTCAGAGACG. Amino acids: CASSLSGGSET. In full, the CDR3 reads CASSLSGGSETQYF.

Concerning this clone itself: The read ends 3 residues shy of where the CDR3 ends; the end is completed using the germline J gene. V gene TRBV18 combines with J gene TRBJ1-2; TRBD1 aligns across 10 bases. The CDR3 covers 15 residues. CDR1 and CDR2 (germline): KGHSH, LQKENI. The sequenced part of the CDR3 DNA is TGTGCCAGCTCACCATCAGGGACAGGGGTCTACGAC. Its protein is CASSPSGTGVYD. Given in full, the CDR3 is CASSPSGTGVYDYTF.

A remark on this clone: The read comes to an end 3 residues before the CDR3 does, leaving the germline J gene to fill in the end. The rearrangement uses TRBV7-6 and TRBJ2-1, with D perhaps matching TRBD1 or TRBD2 (6 bases each). CDR1 and CDR2 (germline): SGHVS, FNYEAQ. V lost 5 bases and J 5 bases, leaving 10 bases between the germline ends. CDR3 length: 13 residues. Partial CDR3 DNA: TGTGCCAGCAGCGCGGGACAAGACAATGAG. This gives the protein CASSAGQDNE. The CDR3 as a whole reads CASSAGQDNEQFF. The whole variable domain, filled in from reference TRBV7-6 and TRBJ2-1, reads GAGVSQSPRYKVTKRGQDVALRCDPISGHVSLYWYRQALGQGPEFLTYFNYEAQQDKSGLPNDRFSAERPEGSISTLTIQRTEQRDSAMYRCASSAGQDNEQFFGPGTRLTVL.

Remarks on this clone: The read halts 3 residues ahead of the CDR3 end, with the missing end drawn from the germline J gene. The chain employs TRBV30 and TRBJ1-4, with a tentative D call TRBD1 (5 bases). The CDR3 spans 14 residues. Germline assignment: CDR1 GTSNPN and CDR2 SVGIG (reference sequence). Trimming stripped 4 bases from V and 3 bases from J, with 12 bases between. The sequenced CDR3 bases are TGTGCCTGGAAGGGGCTTGGGTCTAATGAAAAA. This gives the protein CAWKGLGSNEK. The full CDR3 sequence reads CAWKGLGSNEKLFF. Full variable domain (outside the CDR3, taken from reference TRBV30 and TRBJ1-4): SQTIHQWPATLVQPVGSPLSLECTVEGTSNPNLYWYRQAAGRGLQLLFYSVGIGQISSEVPQNLSASRPQDRQFILSSKKLLLSDSGFYLCAWKGLGSNEKLFFGSGTQLSVL.

Details on this clone: The read terminates 3 residues ahead of where the CDR3 ends, so the germline J gene completes it. This chain connects TRBV2 to TRBJ1-4, with D possibly being TRBD1 (5 bases). Per the germline V gene, CDR1 is SNHLY and CDR2 is FYNNEI. This CDR3 region has 14 residues. Trimming pared 8 bases from V and 2 bases from J, leaving 12 bases between. CDR3 loop: CASDLGPTNEKLFF. The CDR3 DNA, read in part, is TGTGCCAGCGACTTGGGGCCCACTAATGAAAAA. Filled out from reference TRBV2 and TRBJ1-4, the complete variable domain reads EPEVTQTPSHQVTQMGQEVILRCVPISNHLYFYWYRQILGQKVEFLVSFYNNEISEKSEIFDDQFSVERPDGSNFTLKIRSTKLEDSAMYFCASDLGPTNEKLFFGSGTQLSVL.

A note on this clone: Read sequence stops 3 residues before the CDR3 end, and the germline J gene provides the missing end. The rearrangement links TRBV20-1 to TRBJ2-7, with 7 positions matching TRBD1. Germline V gene lookup returns CDR1 DFQATT and CDR2 SNEGSKA (reference sequence). The junction had 5 bases not matched to a gene; V was cut back by 3 bases and J by 0 bases. The CDR3 covers 14 residues. CDR3 DNA (partial): TGCAGTGCTAGGACAGGGTACAGCTCCTACGAG. It translates to CSARTGYSSYE. The full CDR3 protein is CSARTGYSSYEQYF.

Comment on this clone: The read comes to an end 3 residues before the CDR3 does, leaving the germline J gene to fill in the end. V and J are TRBV2 and TRBJ1-6, with TRBD1 matching 8 bases. The CDR3 spans 14 residues. The germline CDR1 and CDR2 sequences are SNHLY and FYNNEI. V trimming: 5 bases; J trimming: 7 bases; junction bases outside the gene matches: 4. The CDR3 region is CASSLDRGNSPLHF. The CDR3 DNA, read in part, is TGTGCCAGCAGTCTAGACAGGGGAAATTCACCC.

About this clone: The sequence runs out 3 residues before the end of the CDR3; the remainder is reconstructed from the germline J gene. This chain links TRBV20-1 with TRBJ1-2; D ambiguous. The CDR3 consists of 10 residues. V was cut by 3 bases and J by 4 bases, with 3 bases left in between. Per germline, CDR1 DFQATT and CDR2 SNEGSKA (reference sequence). The sequenced CDR3 bases are TGCAGTGCTAGTCGCTATGGC. Its translation is CSASRYG. In full, the CDR3 is CSASRYGYTF.

About this clone: Read data end 3 residues before the CDR3 end; the end is taken from the germline J gene. This chain joins TRBV7-2 and TRBJ2-3; D remains ambiguous. CDR3 length equals 14 residues. Germline V gives CDR1 SGHTA, CDR2 FQGNSA. V lost 7 bases to trimming and J lost 6 bases, with 17 bases between them. This chain's CDR3 is CASTTPGRQDTQYF. The sequenced part of the CDR3 DNA is TGTGCCAGCACCACCCCTGGCAGGCAGGATACG.

As concerns this clone: One end of the junction does not line up with germline, which may come from a read error. Read sequence stops 3 residues before the CDR3 end, and the germline J gene provides the missing end. The rearrangement links TRBV4-1 to TRBJ2-1; D is unclear. The germline gives CDR1 MGHRA, CDR2 YSYEKL. CDR3 length equals 16 residues. CDR3 DNA (partial): TGCACCAGCAGCCAAGATCATCTAGTGTCTTGCGATGAG. This codes for CTSSQDHLVSCDE. The full CDR3 reads CTSSQDHLVSCDEQFF.

A word on this clone: The read terminates 3 residues before the CDR3 end, so the remaining end is supplied by the germline J gene. The rearrangement uses TRBV5-1 and TRBJ2-7; D unclear. The length of the CDR3 is 13 residues. CDR1 SGHRS and CDR2 YFSETQ come from the germline V gene. V shed 0 bases and J shed 4 bases, with 8 bases lying between them. The CDR3 loop is CASSLESQYEQYF. Incomplete CDR3 DNA: TGCGCCAGCAGCTTGGAGTCGCAGTACGAG.

A remark on this clone: The read terminates 3 residues before the CDR3 end, so the remaining end is supplied by the germline J gene. The J gene is TRBJ2-4, the V gene TRBV2; D may be TRBD2 (5 bases). The germline V and J ends were trimmed by 11 bases and 2 bases, with 13 bases remaining between them. This CDR3 has 13 residues. Germline loops: CDR1 SNHLY, CDR2 FYNNEI. This CDR3 is CAGRALTKNIQYF. The covered CDR3 bases are TGTGCCGGGCGGGCTTTAACCAAAAACATT.

Note on this clone: A read error may account for a junction end that differs from germline. The CDR3 end is not reached by the read, which stops 3 residues before it; the germline J gene fills it in. V and J are TRBV11-2 and TRBJ2-3; TRBD2 is a possible D gene (5 bases). The germline V gene has CDR1 SGHAT and CDR2 FQNNGV. This CDR3 has 13 amino acids. The CDR3 is CASSLDLAETQYF. CDR3 DNA, as far as it was read: TGTGCCAGCAGCTTAGATCTAGCAGAGACG.

In regard to this clone: Coverage ceases 3 residues before the CDR3 finishes, and the germline J gene fills in the end. This chain links TRBV6-1 with TRBJ2-3; D unresolved. Trimming stripped 4 bases from V and 2 bases from J, with 7 bases between. Germline CDR1 and CDR2: MNHNS and SASEGT. The CDR3 runs to 13 residues. The CDR3 bases that were read are TGTGCCAGCAGTGTTCAGGTCACAGATACG. Its protein is CASSVQVTDT. The full CDR3 protein is CASSVQVTDTQYF.

In regard to this clone: The observed sequence ends 3 residues before the CDR3 terminus, with the missing tail filled in from the germline J gene. The chain has TRBV29-1 and TRBJ2-5; 14 positions agree with TRBD2. V lost 6 bases and J lost 4; bases outside the gene matches: 4. This CDR3 region has 14 residues. Per germline, CDR1 SQVTM and CDR2 ANQGSEA. The part of the CDR3 DNA that was read is TGCAGCGTCGCCGGGACTAGCGGGAGAGAGACC. This encodes CSVAGTSGRET. The full-length CDR3 reads as CSVAGTSGRETQYF.

In regard to this clone: The read ends 3 residues before the CDR3 terminus; that terminus is restored from the germline J gene. The V gene is TRBV19, the J gene TRBJ2-1; possible D gene TRBD2, 5 bases. This CDR3 has 13 residues. Germline assignment: CDR1 LNHDA and CDR2 SQIVND (reference sequence). V lost 5 bases to trimming and J lost 7 bases, with 12 bases between them. The CDR3 bases that were read are TGTGCCAGTAGTCGGGGAGTTGGGAATGAG. It specifies CASSRGVGNE. The CDR3, in full, reads CASSRGVGNEQFF. The complete variable domain, with remaining parts taken from reference TRBV19 and TRBJ2-1, reads DGGITQSPKYLFRKEGQNVTLSCEQNLNHDAMYWYRQDPGQGLRLIYYSQIVNDFQKGDIAEGYSVSREKKESFPLTVTSAQKNPTAFYLCASSRGVGNEQFFGPGTRLTVL.

With regard to this clone: The read halts 3 residues ahead of the CDR3 end, with the missing end drawn from the germline J gene. This chain uses TRBV20-1 with TRBJ1-2; 7 positions agree with TRBD1. The CDR3 spans 12 residues. Per the germline V gene, CDR1 is DFQATT and CDR2 is SNEGSKA (reference sequence). CDR3 protein: CSALTGIRGYTF. Incomplete CDR3 DNA: TGCAGTGCGCTGACAGGGATAAGAGGC.

As concerns this clone: The read stops 3 residues short of the end of the CDR3; the missing end is completed from the germline J gene. The chain recombines TRBV20-1 with TRBJ2-2; 8 nucleotides match TRBD2. Per the germline V gene, CDR1 is DFQATT and CDR2 is SNEGSKA (reference sequence). V was clipped by 3 bases and J by 2 bases; unmatched bases: 5. The CDR3 sequence is 15 residues long. The sequenced part of the CDR3 DNA is TGCAGTGCTAGGCGGAGCGGGAGCAACACCGGGGAG. Translation: CSARRSGSNTGE. The CDR3 in full is CSARRSGSNTGELFF.

Points on this clone: With the read ending 3 residues before the CDR3 end, the germline J gene is used to fill in that end. The chain employs TRBV20-1 and TRBJ1-1; the match to TRBD1 covers 7 bases. V shed 2 bases, J shed 3 bases, and the junction held 3 bases outside the gene matches. Germline V gene sequence: CDR1 DFQATT, CDR2 SNEGSKA (reference sequence). This CDR3 is built from 13 residues. Partial CDR3 DNA: TGCAGTGCTAGAAAGGGGGCGGACACTGAA. Its translation is CSARKGADTE. The complete CDR3 reads CSARKGADTEAFF.

On this clone: The CDR3 goes on 3 residues after the read ends, and that part is filled in from the germline J gene. The chain carries TRBV9 and TRBJ1-2, with TRBD1 as a possible D gene (6 bases). Germline V CDR1 and CDR2: SGDLS, YYNGEE. V dropped 4 bases and J dropped 7 bases, with 14 bases sitting between them. This CDR3 is built from 13 residues. Incomplete CDR3 DNA: TGTGCCAGCAGCCCTGGGGCAGGGGTTGGC. The encoded protein is CASSPGAGVG. The whole CDR3 region reads CASSPGAGVGYTF.

Concerning this clone itself: The observed sequence ends 3 residues before the CDR3 terminus, with the missing tail filled in from the germline J gene. The chain has TRBV7-3 and TRBJ2-3; possible D gene TRBD1, 5 bases. Germline V CDR1 and CDR2: SGHTA, FQGTGA. This CDR3 has 18 amino acids. The V gene lost 1 base and the J gene lost 1 base, with 18 bases spanning the gap. The CDR3 bases that were read are TGTGCCAGCAGCTTAAGAGGCAGGGTGGACGGCGGCACAGATACG. It specifies CASSLRGRVDGGTDT. The whole CDR3 region reads CASSLRGRVDGGTDTQYF.

As to this clone: With the read ending 3 residues before the CDR3 end, the germline J gene is used to fill in that end. J is TRBJ2-7 and V is TRBV2; D might be TRBD1 (7 bases). V shed 4 bases and J shed 6 bases, with 10 bases lying between them. The CDR3 spans 12 residues. Germline lookup yields CDR1 SNHLY and CDR2 FYNNEI. The CDR3 reads CASSVQGGEQYF. The sequenced part of the CDR3 DNA is TGTGCCAGCAGTGTTCAGGGGGGCGAG.

A word on this clone: The read ends 3 residues shy of where the CDR3 ends; the end is completed using the germline J gene. V usage is TRBV5-6 and J usage is TRBJ2-7; 10 bases map to TRBD1. Losses at the gene ends were 3 bases for V and 2 bases for J; bases not matched to a gene: 2. CDR3 size: 14 residues. Germline V gene sequence: CDR1 SGHDT, CDR2 YYEEEE. The DNA read from the CDR3 is TGTGCCAGCAGCTCGGACAGGGGGGCCTACGAG. This codes for CASSSDRGAYE. The whole CDR3 reads CASSSDRGAYEQYF.

Regarding this clone: The observed sequence ends 3 residues before the CDR3 terminus, with the missing tail filled in from the germline J gene. J is TRBJ2-3 and V is TRBV15, with 11 bases aligning to TRBD2. The germline CDR1 and CDR2 sequences are LNHNV and YYDKDF (reference sequence). The V gene end was trimmed by 0 bases and the J gene end by 3 bases; junction bases not matched to a gene: 11. This CDR3 has 19 residues. This chain's CDR3 is CATSRDLGASGGLTDTQYF. The covered CDR3 bases are TGTGCCACCAGCAGAGATCTTGGGGCTAGCGGGGGGTTAACAGATACG. The variable domain in full, completed from reference TRBV15 and TRBJ2-3, reads DAMVIQNPRYQVTQFGKPVTLSCSQTLNHNVMYWYQQKSSQAPKLLFHYYDKDFNNEADTPDNFQSRRPNTSFCFLDIRSPGLGDTAMYLCATSRDLGASGGLTDTQYFGPGTRLTVL.